Shown below are 28 T cell receptor beta chains from a single sample sequenced in a study of OX40 agonist ivuxolimab in advanced cancers. Profiled with immunoSEQ multiplex PCR; TCRdb holds only in-frame clones, not every one. The sample holds about 13,000 clones, around 73% seen once. Sequenced material: CD4+ or CD8+ T cells sorted from blood, taken in a trial of the OX40 agonist ivuxolimab. These receptor sequences come from an adult with an advanced solid tumor such as melanoma, head and neck, liver or kidney cancer.

This chain connects TRBV7-2 to TRBJ2-1; 8 bases are shared with TRBD2. J gave up 3 bases and V 7 bases, and 8 bases lay outside the gene matches. The CDR3 length is 15 residues. Germline V gene data show CDR1 as SGHTA and CDR2 as FQGNSA. As DNA, the CDR3 is TGTGCCAGCACGCAGATAGCGGGAATCTACAATGAGCAGTTCTTC. Protein: CASTQIAGIYNEQFF.

This clone was recorded a few times. The chain carries TRBV7-9 and TRBJ1-1; 7 bases match TRBD1. V trimming: 4 bases; J trimming: 6 bases; junction bases outside the gene matches: 8. Per the germline V gene, CDR1 is SEHNR and CDR2 is FQNEAQ (reference sequence). CDR3 size: 14 residues. The CDR3 reads CASSSLDRLPEAFF. The CDR3 DNA is TGTGCCAGCAGCTCGCTGGACAGGTTACCTGAAGCTTTCTTT.

The rearrangement joins TRBV4-1 to TRBJ2-5, with D possibly being TRBD2 (6 bases). The CDR3 consists of 14 residues. Germline V gives CDR1 MGHRA, CDR2 YSYEKL. Trimming removed 0 bases at V and 7 bases at J, with 12 bases between. The CDR3 nucleotides are TGCGCCAGCAGCCAAGAGGCACTAGCCGGGACCCAGTACTTC. Protein sequence: CASSQEALAGTQYF.

In nucleotides, the CDR3 is TGTGCCAGCAGCTTAACCTACAATGAGCAGTTCTTC. Amino acid sequence: CASSLTYNEQFF. V and J are TRBV7-9 and TRBJ2-1; D remains ambiguous. V dropped 2 bases and J dropped 2 bases, with 1 base sitting between them. The germline V gene encodes CDR1 SEHNR and CDR2 FQNEAQ (reference sequence). This CDR3 comprises 12 residues.

A single count supports this clone. The rearrangement links TRBV28 to TRBJ2-1; 10 nucleotides line up with TRBD1. The CDR3 runs to 16 residues. Per the germline V gene, CDR1 is MDHEN and CDR2 is SYDVKM. The V gene end was trimmed by 2 bases and the J gene end by 7 bases; junction bases not matched to a gene: 8. For the CDR3, the DNA is TGTGCCAGCAGTTTAGATCCGGGACAGGGGTATAATGAGCAGTTCTTC. Residues: CASSLDPGQGYNEQFF.

The chain has TRBV25-1 and TRBJ1-5, with 8 nucleotides matching TRBD1. Unmatched junction bases numbered 22, after V lost 10 bases and J lost 5 bases. Germline CDR1 is MGHDK and CDR2 is SYGVNS. CDR3 length: 18 residues. The chain's CDR3 is CATPISGQASGGDQPQHF. CDR3 coding DNA: TGTGCCACTCCTATCTCGGGACAGGCCTCGGGGGGCGATCAGCCCCAGCATTTT.

The chain employs TRBV5-4 and TRBJ2-3; a weak D match, TRBD1 (5 bases). CDR3 length: 15 residues. Germline CDR1 SGHNT, CDR2 YYREEE (reference sequence). Trimming took 0 bases from V and 4 from J, leaving 12 bases between them. The CDR3 spells CASSLGQGSADTQYF. The CDR3 bases are TGTGCCAGCAGCTTGGGGCAGGGATCGGCAGATACGCAGTATTTT.

The chain is built from TRBV7-9 and TRBJ2-7; TRBD1 aligns across 8 bases. This CDR3 has 13 amino acids. CDR1 and CDR2 (germline): SEHNR, FQNEAQ (reference sequence). V was clipped by 6 bases and J by 3 bases; unmatched bases: 4. The CDR3 DNA is TGTGCCAGCAGGGGACAGGAGAACTACGAGCAGTACTTC. Amino acid sequence: CASRGQENYEQYF.

The chain links TRBV19 to TRBJ2-3; the D gene is possibly TRBD2 (6 bases). The CDR3 consists of 13 residues. The germline V and J ends were trimmed by 7 bases and 3 bases, with 11 bases remaining between them. Germline-derived CDR1 and CDR2 are LNHDA and SQIVND (reference sequence). The CDR3 region has the DNA TGTGCCAGTACCCTAGGAGGGACAGATACGCAGTATTTT. It translates to CASTLGGTDTQYF.

The chain couples TRBV4-1 to TRBJ2-1; 14 bases fit TRBD2. Per germline, CDR1 MGHRA and CDR2 YSYEKL. J was trimmed by 8 bases and V by 1 base; bases with no gene match: 19. There are 21 residues in the CDR3. The CDR3 region has the DNA TGCGCCAGCAGCCAAGTGGAGGGTAGGTCGGGACTAGCGGGAGCCTGGGATGAGCAGTTCTTC. Its translation: CASSQVEGRSGLAGAWDEQFF.

The rearrangement links TRBV6-4 to TRBJ2-3, with 13 bases fitting TRBD2. J gave up 3 bases and V 4 bases, and 1 base lay outside the gene matches. This CDR3 has 15 amino acids. Germline CDR1 is MRHNA and CDR2 is SNTAGT. This chain's CDR3 is CASSVLAGGTDTQYF. CDR3 DNA: TGTGCCAGCAGTGTACTAGCGGGAGGGACAGATACGCAGTATTTT.

V is TRBV7-3 and J is TRBJ2-2, with TRBD1 identical over 10 bases. V trimming: 10 bases; J trimming: 2 bases; junction bases outside the gene matches: 4. Germline V gene data show CDR1 as SGHTA and CDR2 as FQGTGA. The CDR3 is 14 amino acids. Here the CDR3 reads CATRQGANTGELFF. The CDR3 DNA reads as TGTGCCACTCGACAGGGGGCTAACACCGGGGAGCTGTTTTTT.

The chain has TRBV30 and TRBJ2-5, with a possible D match to TRBD1 (6 bases). V was cut by 1 base and J by 5 bases, with 8 bases left in between. CDR3 length: 12 residues. The germline V gene has CDR1 GTSNPN and CDR2 SVGIG (reference sequence). Here the CDR3 reads CAWSGQEETQYF. The CDR3, as DNA: TGTGCCTGGAGTGGACAGGAGGAGACCCAGTACTTC. The variable domain in full, with the rest retrieved from reference TRBV30 and TRBJ2-5, is SQTIHQWPATLVQPVGSPLSLECTVEGTSNPNLYWYRQAAGRGLQLLFYSVGIGQISSEVPQNLSASRPQDRQFILSSKKLLLSDSGFYLCAWSGQEETQYFGPGTRLLVL.

The chain carries TRBV28 and TRBJ2-7, with unresolved D. The CDR3 sequence is 15 residues long. In germline, CDR1 is MDHEN, CDR2 SYDVKM. The germline V and J ends were trimmed by 4 bases and 0 bases, with 13 bases remaining between them. This CDR3 reads CASSWLGSSSYEQYF. The CDR3 DNA is TGTGCCAGCAGTTGGTTAGGATCGAGCTCCTACGAGCAGTACTTC.

The V and J genes are TRBV11-2 and TRBJ2-7; the match to TRBD2 covers 7 bases. The CDR3 has 14 amino acids. Germline V gene sequence: CDR1 SGHAT, CDR2 FQNNGV. The junction had 4 bases not matched to a gene; V was cut back by 3 bases and J by 2 bases. CDR3 nucleotide sequence: TGTGCCAGCAGCTTGGGCGGGAGAACCTACGAGCAGTACTTC. Amino acid sequence: CASSLGGRTYEQYF.

The CDR3 sequence: CASSTYRGGWGLETQYF. In DNA, the CDR3 is TGTGCCAGCAGTACTTACAGGGGAGGATGGGGTTTGGAGACCCAGTACTTC. The chain couples TRBV28 to TRBJ2-5, with D possibly TRBD1 on 7 matching bases. The germline V gene has CDR1 MDHEN and CDR2 SYDVKM. V was shortened by 5 bases and J by 5 bases, with 24 bases between the two germline ends. The CDR3 contains 17 residues.

The chain links TRBV13 to TRBJ2-7; 8 nucleotides match TRBD2. The germline V gene encodes CDR1 PRHDT and CDR2 FYEKMQ (reference sequence). This CDR3 spans 15 amino acids. V trimming: 3 bases; J trimming: 8 bases; junction bases outside the gene matches: 12. Here the CDR3 reads CASSLQLAAPIKQYF. Here the CDR3 DNA reads TGTGCCAGCAGCTTGCAACTAGCGGCCCCAATCAAGCAGTACTTC.

This clone appeared a few times. This chain uses TRBV6-1 with TRBJ2-7, with TRBD1 as a possible D gene (5 bases). The CDR3 runs to 15 residues. CDR1 MNHNS and CDR2 SASEGT come from the germline V gene. V was pared by 7 bases and J by 0 bases, with 16 bases between. The CDR3 is CASNQGQFSSYEQYF. In DNA form, the CDR3 reads TGTGCCAGCAACCAAGGACAATTTAGCTCCTACGAGCAGTACTTC.

The chain combines TRBV2 with TRBJ2-5; 12 bases agree with TRBD2. The CDR3 has 15 amino acids. CDR1 is SNHLY, CDR2 FYNNEI, per germline. V was clipped by 7 bases and J by 0 bases; unmatched bases: 3. CDR3 coding DNA: TGTGCCAGCAAGGGACTAGCGGGTTACCAAGAGACCCAGTACTTC. This codes for CASKGLAGYQETQYF.

V gene TRBV21-1 combines with J gene TRBJ2-7; the table's D gene call, TRBD1, was not cross checked with the DNA. TRBV21-1 is deemed a pseudogene. The CDR3 loop spans 15 amino acids. CDR3 bases: TGTGCCAGCAGCAAAAAGCAGGGCCGAACCTACGAGCAGTACTTC. Translation gives CASSKKQGRTYEQYF.

The chain has TRBV9 and TRBJ2-3, with 12 nucleotides matching TRBD2. The CDR3 covers 17 residues. V lost 0 bases to trimming and J lost 2 bases; unmatched junction nucleotides: 4. Germline-derived CDR1 and CDR2 are SGDLS and YYNGEE. The CDR3 DNA reads TGTGCCAGCAGCGTAGGTCTAGCGGGAGGGTACACAGATACGCAGTATTTT. Residues: CASSVGLAGGYTDTQYF.

There are a few counts of this clone. A far larger clone is a single base away, which makes a read error likely. Other DNA sequences within the sample encode an identical CDR3. V is TRBV9 and J is TRBJ2-7, with D perhaps matching TRBD2 (8 bases). CDR3 length: 15 residues. CDR1 and CDR2 from the germline V gene are SGDLS and YYNGEE. The DNA of the CDR3 is TGCGCCAGCAGCGGGGGTCAAGGGGGCAGGGACGAGCAGTACTTC. It codes for CASSGGQGGRDEQYF.

This sequence joins TRBV6-1 and TRBJ1-2; D ambiguous. Germline V lookup: CDR1 MNHNS, CDR2 SASEGT. With 6 bases removed from V and 8 bases from J, the gap between germline ends came to 19 bases. The length of the CDR3 is 14 residues. As DNA, the CDR3 is TGTGCCAGCAGCGAAAAGACCGACCTCTGGGGCTACACCTTC. This translates into CASSEKTDLWGYTF.

This clone came up once. J is TRBJ2-1 and V is TRBV4-1, with 8 bases lining up with TRBD2. In germline, CDR1 is MGHRA, CDR2 YSYEKL. The CDR3 runs to 15 residues. Trimming took 2 bases from V and 5 from J; bases not matched to a gene: 5. CDR3 region: CASSQPGLGDNEQFF. DNA of the CDR3: TGCGCCAGCAGCCAACCGGGACTAGGGGACAATGAGCAGTTCTTC.

As DNA, the CDR3 is TGTGCCAGCAGCTTTACAGGGCCGACCTTGGGATACAATGAGCAGTTCTTC. Translating it yields CASSFTGPTLGYNEQFF. The V and J genes are TRBV7-9 and TRBJ2-1; D is possibly TRBD1 (6 bases). Per germline, CDR1 SEHNR and CDR2 FQNEAQ (reference sequence). This CDR3 is built from 17 residues. Trimming pared 3 bases from V and 4 bases from J, leaving 19 bases between.

CDR3 nucleotide sequence: TGTGCCAGCAGCCTATCTAGCAACAATGAGCAGTTCTTC. This gives the protein CASSLSSNNEQFF. This chain links TRBV27 with TRBJ2-1; a possible D gene is TRBD2 (5 bases). V lost 6 bases and J lost 5, with 11 bases in between. The CDR3 covers 13 residues. Per the germline V gene, CDR1 is MNHEY and CDR2 is SMNVEV (reference sequence).

The CDR3 coding sequence is TGTGCCAGTAGTATGGGGACCACTGAAGCTTTCTTT. Its translation is CASSMGTTEAFF. This rearrangement joins TRBV19 to TRBJ1-1; TRBD1 is a possible D gene (5 bases). V was clipped by 3 bases and J by 4 bases, with 6 bases between them. Germline CDR1 and CDR2: LNHDA and SQIVND (reference sequence). The CDR3 loop spans 12 amino acids.

In this sample, this clone is medium-sized (0.01 to 0.1%). The chain carries TRBV6-1 and TRBJ1-3, with TRBD1 matching over 7 bases. The CDR3 runs 14 residues. Trimming removed 1 base from V and 3 bases from J; junction bases left unmatched: 0. Germline CDR1 is MNHNS and CDR2 is SASEGT. The CDR3 protein is CASSEGTGGNTIYF. The CDR3 DNA reads as TGTGCCAGCAGTGAAGGGACAGGTGGAAACACCATATATTTT.